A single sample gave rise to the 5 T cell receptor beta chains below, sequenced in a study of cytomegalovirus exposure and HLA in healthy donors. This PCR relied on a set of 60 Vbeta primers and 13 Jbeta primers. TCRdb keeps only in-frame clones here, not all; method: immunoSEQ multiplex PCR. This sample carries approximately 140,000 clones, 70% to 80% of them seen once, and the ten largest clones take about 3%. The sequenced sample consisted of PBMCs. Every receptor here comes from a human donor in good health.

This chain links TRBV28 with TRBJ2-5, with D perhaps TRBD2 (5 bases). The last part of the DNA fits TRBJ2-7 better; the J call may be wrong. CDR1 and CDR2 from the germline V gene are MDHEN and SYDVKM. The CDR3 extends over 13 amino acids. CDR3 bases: TGTGCCAGCACCCCACGGGGTCCCTTCGAGCAGTACTTC. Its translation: CASTPRGPFEQYF.

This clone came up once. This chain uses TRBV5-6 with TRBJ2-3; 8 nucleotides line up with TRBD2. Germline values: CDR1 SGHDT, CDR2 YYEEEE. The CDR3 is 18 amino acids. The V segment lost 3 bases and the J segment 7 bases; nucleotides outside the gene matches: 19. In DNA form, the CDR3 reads TGTGCCAGCAGCTCTCGGGGCCTCGGGGGGGCGGGTCGCCATACGCAGTATTTT. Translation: CASSSRGLGGAGRHTQYF.

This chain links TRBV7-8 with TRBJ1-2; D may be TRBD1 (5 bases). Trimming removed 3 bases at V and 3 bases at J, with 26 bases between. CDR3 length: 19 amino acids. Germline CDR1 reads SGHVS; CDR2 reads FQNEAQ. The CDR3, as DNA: TGTGCCAGCAGCTTCGGGACTCCCCCTTCTCCCGGCCCTGACTATGGCTACACCTTC. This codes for CASSFGTPPSPGPDYGYTF.

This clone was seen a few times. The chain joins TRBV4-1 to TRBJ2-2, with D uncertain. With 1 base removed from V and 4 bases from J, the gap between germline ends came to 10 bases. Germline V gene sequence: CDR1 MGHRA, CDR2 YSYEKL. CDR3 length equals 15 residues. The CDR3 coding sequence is TGCGCCAGCAGCCAAGTTCCCCTTAGCACCGGGGAGCTGTTTTTT. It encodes CASSQVPLSTGELFF.

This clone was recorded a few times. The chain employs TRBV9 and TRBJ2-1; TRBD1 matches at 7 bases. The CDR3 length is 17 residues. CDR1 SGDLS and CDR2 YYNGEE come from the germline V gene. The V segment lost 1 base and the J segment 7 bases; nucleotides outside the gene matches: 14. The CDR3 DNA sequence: TGTGCCAGCAGCGTAAATGGTCGGACAGGCGGAAGGAATGAGCAGTTCTTC. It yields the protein CASSVNGRTGGRNEQFF.